Listed below are T cell receptor beta chains from one sample, sequenced in a study of shared clonotypes between healthy human individuals. Using immunoSEQ multiplex PCR, the repertoire was profiled, and TCRdb retains in-frame clones only, with some absent. The data hold roughly 890,000 clones, with 90% to 95% observed a single time. Sequencing used naive CD8+ T cells sorted from blood. Receptors were obtained from a man aged 30-40 years in good health. Each CDR3 is given with its conserved first and last residue. A D gene is named only where the DNA matches it firmly. Not all rows give a size; the values are once, few, many and, for expanded clones, a class.

TRBJ2-3	TRBV4-1	-	TRBD1	TGCGCCAGCAGCCTCGAGGGACAGGGGACTTTCACAGATACGCAGTATTTT	CASSLEGQGTFTDTQYF
TRBJ2-3	TRBV4-1	-	TRBD1	TGCGCCAGCAGCCAGGCAATACAGGGGAGTCCCACAGATACGCAGTATTTT	CASSQAIQGSPTDTQYF
TRBJ1-4	TRBV7-2	-	-	TGTGCCAGGACCAGCTTTGCAACTAATGAAAAACTGTTTTTT	CARTSFATNEKLFF
TRBJ2-7	TRBV4-3	once	TRBD1	TGCGCCAGCAGCCAATCGGACAGGGGATACGAGCAGTACTTC	CASSQSDRGYEQYF
TRBJ2-3	TRBV6-6	-	-	TGTGCCAGCAGTTATTATGTGAGCACAGATACGCAGTATTTT	CASSYYVSTDTQYF
TRBJ2-7	TRBV9	-	-	TGTGCCAGCAGCCCTTGGGACATTTCCTACGAGCAGTACTTC	CASSPWDISYEQYF
TRBJ1-1	TRBV4-2	-	-	TGTGCCAGCAGAGGAACGGTGAACACTGAAGCTTTCTTT	CASRGTVNTEAFF
TRBJ2-5	TRBV7-6	once	-	TGTGCCAGCACTAAGAATAGAGGGTCGGGGCGCCAAGAGACCCAGTACTTC	CASTKNRGSGRQETQYF
TRBJ1-5	TRBV13	-	-	TGTGCCAGCAGCTTAGGCGGGGGGGATCAGCCCCAGCATTTT	CASSLGGGDQPQHF
TRBJ2-1	TRBV7-9	once	TRBD1	TGTGCCAGCAGCTTACCCTCGGACAGGGGGAACTACAATGAGCAGTTCTTC	CASSLPSDRGNYNEQFF
TRBJ2-7	TRBV5-1	-	-	TGCGCCAGCAGCTGGGTGGGCTACGAGCAGTACTTC	CASSWVGYEQYF
TRBJ2-5	TRBV5-1	-	TRBD2	TGCGCCAGCAGCTCCCCCTCAGCGGGGAACCAAGAGACCCAGTACTTC	CASSSPSAGNQETQYF
TRBJ2-3	TRBV15	-	TRBD2	TGTGCCACCAGCAGATTAGGACTAGCGGGAGAGGTTACGCAGTATTTT	CATSRLGLAGEVTQYF
TRBJ2-7	TRBV7-9	once	-	TGTGCCAGCAGTATACTAGGAGAGGGGGGGCAGTACTTC	CASSILGEGGQYF
TRBJ2-6	TRBV9	-	-	TGTGCCAGCAGCGCTGGGGCCAACGTCCTGACTTTC	CASSAGANVLTF
TRBJ2-1	TRBV4-1	-	-	TGCGCCAGCAGCCAAGAGTCGGTGTTAGCCGATGAGCAGTTCTTC	CASSQESVLADEQFF
TRBJ1-3	TRBV30	-	TRBD1	TGTGCCTGGAGATCCCGGGACAGGGGCATTGGAAACACCATATATTTT	CAWRSRDRGIGNTIYF
TRBJ2-7	TRBV11-2	-	-	TGTGCCAGCAGCTATGAATCTGGGGCCAACTACGAGCAGTACTTC	CASSYESGANYEQYF
TRBJ2-1	TRBV5-1	-	TRBD1	TGCGCCAGCAGCTCCTGGACAGGGGGGAGCTCCTACAATGAGCAGTTCTTC	CASSSWTGGSSYNEQFF
TRBJ2-1	TRBV11-3	-	TRBD2	TGTGCCAGCAGCTTTTCGCCCGGCGGGAGCTCCTACAATGAGCAGTTCTTC	CASSFSPGGSSYNEQFF
TRBJ2-7	TRBV10-1	-	TRBD2	TGCGCCAGCAGTGCACCCCGGCGGGAGGGGGCCGAGCAGTACTTC	CASSAPRREGAEQYF
TRBJ2-2	TRBV4-1	-	-	TGCGCCAGCAGCCCAGACGTTACGGGAGCCGGGGAGCTGTTTTTT	CASSPDVTGAGELFF
TRBJ2-7	TRBV27	-	TRBD1	TGTGCCAGCAGTTTCTTCGGACAGGCCTACGAGCAGTACTTC	CASSFFGQAYEQYF
TRBJ2-7	TRBV7-8	-	TRBD2	TGTGCCAGCAGTCCTCCGGGACTAGCGGGTATGTCCTACGAGCAGTACTTC	CASSPPGLAGMSYEQYF
TRBJ2-7	TRBV7-2	-	-	TGTGCCAGCAGCCGCAATGGCTGGGACGGGACCTACGAGCAGTACTTC	CASSRNGWDGTYEQYF
TRBJ2-7	TRBV10-1	-	-	TGCGCCAGCAGTGAGCCCCAAGACTTCTACGAGCAGTACTTC	CASSEPQDFYEQYF
TRBJ1-4	TRBV7-9	-	TRBD1	TGTGCCAGCAGCCAGCGGGACAGCCCAACTAATGAAAAACTGTTTTTT	CASSQRDSPTNEKLFF
TRBJ2-5	TRBV7-2	-	TRBD2	TGTGCCAGCAGCTTAGGGGGTAGCGGGGGATTGTTTGGAATGACCCAGTACTTC	CASSLGGSGGLFGMTQYF
TRBJ2-5	TRBV9	once	TRBD2	TGTGCCAGCAGCGGCGGGAGTAACCAAGAGACCCAGTACTTC	CASSGGSNQETQYF
TRBJ1-1	TRBV7-9	-	-	TGTGCCAGCAGCTTAGTGGAAAGGGACCCTGAAGCTTTCTTT	CASSLVERDPEAFF
TRBJ2-7	TRBV4-3	-	-	TGCGCCAGCAGCCAAGTGGGGCAGGGAGTCTACGAGCAGTACTTC	CASSQVGQGVYEQYF
TRBJ2-1	TRBV27	once	-	TGTGCCAGCAGTTTTATAGGACAGCCTAACAATGAGCAGTTCTTC	CASSFIGQPNNEQFF
TRBJ2-7	TRBV7-6	-	-	TGTGCCAGCAGCCAGGGGGGGGACAGGCCCTACGAGCAGTACTTC	CASSQGGDRPYEQYF
TRBJ2-3	TRBV9	-	TRBD2	TGTGCCAGCAGCGGGTTAGCGGGAGGGAGCACAGATACGCAGTATTTT	CASSGLAGGSTDTQYF
TRBJ2-7	TRBV7-9	-	-	TGTGCCAGCAGCCCAATCCAGGGACGGGACGAGCAGTACTTC	CASSPIQGRDEQYF
TRBJ1-1	TRBV19	-	-	TGTGCCAGTAGTATTTCCCGGGCAGTGAACACTGAAGCTTTCTTT	CASSISRAVNTEAFF
TRBJ2-1	TRBV7-9	-	-	TGTGCCAGCAGGGAGGACTCGGGCAATGAGCAGTTCTTC	CASREDSGNEQFF
TRBJ2-1	TRBV5-1	-	-	TGCGCCAGCAGCTTGGACGGGGGCAGCTCCTACAATGAGCAGTTCTTC	CASSLDGGSSYNEQFF
TRBJ2-2	TRBV7-2	-	TRBD2	TGTGCCAGCAGCTCGGGACTAGGGGCCGGGGAGCTGTTTTTT	CASSSGLGAGELFF
TRBJ2-2	TRBV29-1	-	TRBD2	TGCAGCGTTGAAAGACTAGCGGGTGGTGATGGCGGGGAGCTGTTTTTT	CSVERLAGGDGGELFF
TRBJ2-7	TRBV13	once	-	TGTGCCAGCAGCCCCCAGGGTAGGTACGAGCAGTACTTC	CASSPQGRYEQYF
TRBJ2-6	TRBV6-1	-	-	TGTGCCAGCAGACAGATCTCTGGGGCCAACGTCCTGACTTTC	CASRQISGANVLTF
TRBJ2-7	TRBV27	-	TRBD2	TGTGCCAGCAGGAACGCGGGAGGGACTGCCTACGAGCAGTACTTC	CASRNAGGTAYEQYF
TRBJ2-7	TRBV10-3	-	-	TGTGCCATCAGCGTTAGCGGTGGAAGGGACGAGCAGTACTTC	CAISVSGGRDEQYF
TRBJ2-7	TRBV11-2	-	-	TGTGCCAGCAACCCGGACCAAGAGGTCTACGAGCAGTACTTC	CASNPDQEVYEQYF
TRBJ2-1	TRBV6-5	-	TRBD2	TGTGCCAGCAGTTTGAGTAGCGGGAGACCCTACAATGAGCAGTTCTTC	CASSLSSGRPYNEQFF
TRBJ2-2	TRBV9	-	-	TGTGCCAGCAACCCGGGCGCGAACACCGGGGAGCTGTTTTTT	CASNPGANTGELFF
TRBJ2-5	TRBV4-3	-	TRBD2	TGCGCCAGCAGCCAAGGTGCGGGAGCGCAAGAGACCCAGTACTTC	CASSQGAGAQETQYF
TRBJ2-7	TRBV4-1	once	TRBD2	TGCGCCAGCTCCGGGCTAGCGGGAGAGGGAGCCTACGAGCAGTACTTC	CASSGLAGEGAYEQYF
TRBJ2-3	TRBV15	-	-	TGTGCCACCAGCAGAGCCTCGGGTAGAGGTGGCACAGATACGCAGTATTTT	CATSRASGRGGTDTQYF
TRBJ2-1	TRBV29-1	-	TRBD1	TGCAGCGTTCCCGGGACAGGGGGCAAGTCCTACAATGAGCAGTTCTTC	CSVPGTGGKSYNEQFF
TRBJ2-7	TRBV28	once	TRBD2	TGTGCCAGCAGTCCTCTCGCGCTAGCGGGGTCCTCCTACGAGCAGTACTTC	CASSPLALAGSSYEQYF
TRBJ2-1	TRBV4-1	-	-	TGCGCCAGCAGCTATACAAGGGACCGCGAGCAGTTCTTC	CASSYTRDREQFF
TRBJ1-1	TRBV9	-	-	TGTGCCAGCAGCGGTGAAAGAGCTTTCTTT	CASSGERAFF
TRBJ1-1	TRBV19	-	-	TGTGCCAGTAGTATGGTGGGGGGGACTGAAGCTTTCTTT	CASSMVGGTEAFF
TRBJ1-3	TRBV6-6	-	-	TGTGCCAGCAGTTCGGAGAACGTTGGAAACACCATATATTTT	CASSSENVGNTIYF
TRBJ1-2	TRBV10-3	-	-	TGTGCCATCAGTGAGGAGGGAAACTATGGCTACACCTTC	CAISEEGNYGYTF
TRBJ2-3	TRBV28	-	-	TGTGCCAGCAGTTTAGGGGCAGGTTACCAGGCGGATACGCAGTATTTT	CASSLGAGYQADTQYF
TRBJ2-7	TRBV10-3	-	-	TGTGCCACGACTCTGCGGGGCTCTACCTACGAGCAGTACTTC	CATTLRGSTYEQYF
TRBJ2-3	TRBV27	-	-	TGTGCCAGCAGGTTATATAGCGGCCCTAGCACAGATACGCAGTATTTT	CASRLYSGPSTDTQYF